This passage covers 16 T cell receptor beta chains from one sample sequenced in a study of blood T cell repertoires in COVID-19. Here immunoSEQ multiplex PCR was the method, and the copy in TCRdb shows in-frame clones only, minus some. The table lists approximately 380,000 clones, approximately 90% of them singletons, with about 1.2% in the top ten. The sample taken for sequencing was PBMCs or T cells enriched from blood (not recorded which). The receptors were gathered from a woman between 18 and 30 years old who had recovered from COVID-19.

The V and J genes are TRBV4-1 and TRBJ2-2, with TRBD2 matching over 12 bases. The CDR3 has 19 residues. The germline CDR1 and CDR2 sequences are MGHRA and YSYEKL. Germline trimming cut 4 bases from V and 1 base from J; bases unmatched to any gene: 10. CDR3 sequence (DNA): TGCGCCAGCAGCCTCCCGGCTAGCGGGGGGGTGTTGAACACCGGGGAGCTGTTTTTT. It encodes CASSLPASGGVLNTGELFF.

This chain links TRBV11-3 with TRBJ2-1; 12 nucleotides line up with TRBD2. V was pared by 2 bases and J by 10 bases, with 6 bases of the junction left unmatched. The CDR3 length is 15 residues. Germline CDR1 SGHNT, CDR2 YENEEA. The CDR3, as DNA: TGTGCCAGCAGCTTAACGTCTAGCGGGGGGGCCGAGCAGTTCTTC. Protein product: CASSLTSSGGAEQFF.

J is TRBJ1-2 and V is TRBV6-1; D gene uncertain. CDR3 length: 13 amino acids. Germline CDR1 is MNHNS and CDR2 is SASEGT. V was trimmed by 2 bases and J by 8 bases, leaving 12 bases between them. Here the CDR3 reads CASSENRERGYTF. In DNA, the CDR3 is TGTGCCAGCAGTGAAAACCGGGAACGAGGCTACACCTTC.

This clone was seen only once. The chain uses TRBV28 and TRBJ1-2; D uncertain. The CDR3 has 13 residues. Germline lookup yields CDR1 MDHEN and CDR2 SYDVKM. V lost 4 bases and J 4 bases, leaving 10 bases between the germline ends. The CDR3 spells CASSSETVYGYTF. The CDR3 nucleotides are TGTGCCAGCAGTTCCGAAACAGTCTATGGCTACACCTTC.

The chain employs TRBV6-5 and TRBJ1-1; D may be TRBD1 (6 bases). V was trimmed by 5 bases and J by 0 bases, leaving 10 bases between them. This CDR3 comprises 14 residues. Germline values: CDR1 MNHEY, CDR2 SVGAGI. The CDR3 DNA is TGTGCCAGCAGTATACAGGGCATGAACACTGAAGCTTTCTTT. Protein sequence: CASSIQGMNTEAFF.

The chain recombines TRBV19 with TRBJ2-7; 8 nucleotides align to TRBD2. Germline loops: CDR1 LNHDA, CDR2 SQIVND (reference sequence). The V segment lost 5 bases and the J segment 2 bases; nucleotides outside the gene matches: 2. The CDR3 is made up of 13 amino acids. The CDR3 sequence: CASSWTSTYEQYF. The CDR3 coding sequence is TGTGCCAGTAGTTGGACTAGCACCTACGAGCAGTACTTC. The full variable domain, its missing parts supplied by reference TRBV19 and TRBJ2-7, is DGGITQSPKYLFRKEGQNVTLSCEQNLNHDAMYWYRQDPGQGLRLIYYSQIVNDFQKGDIAEGYSVSREKKESFPLTVTSAQKNPTAFYLCASSWTSTYEQYFGPGTRLTVT.

V is TRBV19 and J is TRBJ1-2; tentatively, D is TRBD1 (5 bases). The V end was cut by 4 bases, the J end by 3 bases, with 15 bases between. CDR1 and CDR2 (germline): LNHDA, SQIVND (reference sequence). This CDR3 has 15 residues. In DNA form, the CDR3 reads TGTGCCAGTAGTAACCAACAGGTTGGTGACTATGGCTACACCTTC. It specifies CASSNQQVGDYGYTF.

This clone has a single count. The chain uses TRBV27 and TRBJ1-5; 8 nucleotides align to TRBD1. The CDR3 runs 18 residues. CDR1 MNHEY and CDR2 SMNVEV come from the germline V gene (reference sequence). V lost 3 bases and J lost 7; bases outside the gene matches: 17. CDR3 residues: CASSFRAIGSDRGQPQHF. The CDR3 nucleotides read TGTGCCAGCAGTTTTAGGGCAATCGGCTCTGACAGGGGCCAGCCCCAGCATTTT.

The chain uses TRBV5-4 and TRBJ1-6; D is uncertain. This CDR3 is 16 amino acids long. CDR1 and CDR2 from the germline V gene are SGHNT and YYREEE (reference sequence). V lost 0 bases and J 0 bases, leaving 7 bases between the germline ends. The CDR3: CASSLGAGSYNSPLHF. The CDR3 DNA is TGTGCCAGCAGCTTGGGGGCAGGCTCCTATAATTCACCCCTCCACTTT.

The chain links TRBV6-1 to TRBJ2-7, with D tentatively TRBD1 (5 bases). With 3 bases removed from V and 3 bases from J, the gap between germline ends came to 12 bases. The CDR3 contains 14 residues. Germline V gives CDR1 MNHNS, CDR2 SASEGT. CDR3 DNA sequence: TGTGCCAGCAGTGAGGACGCCAGGGACTACGAGCAGTACTTC. It translates to CASSEDARDYEQYF.

The rearrangement joins TRBV6-5 to TRBJ1-1; unclear D gene. In germline, CDR1 is MNHEY, CDR2 SVGAGI. The CDR3 consists of 13 residues. The ends were cut back, 6 bases at V and 0 bases at J, with 8 bases in the middle. The CDR3 spells CASSPGVNTEAFF. The CDR3 DNA reads TGTGCCAGCAGCCCCGGGGTGAACACTGAAGCTTTCTTT.

This clone has only one observation. The CDR3 loop reads CASSPKGMERNTEAFF. The CDR3 coding sequence is TGTGCCAGCAGCCCCAAAGGTATGGAGAGGAACACTGAAGCTTTCTTT. The chain carries TRBV7-9 and TRBJ1-1; D unresolved. CDR1 and CDR2 from the germline V gene are SEHNR and FQNEAQ (reference sequence). This CDR3 contains 16 residues. The V and J ends lost 5 bases and 1 base respectively, with 17 bases between them.

The chain uses TRBV25-1 and TRBJ2-7; 8 bases are shared with TRBD1. With 2 bases clipped from V and 10 bases from J, the junction kept 7 bases outside the gene matches. Germline V gives CDR1 MGHDK, CDR2 SYGVNS. CDR3 length: 13 amino acids. CDR3 sequence (DNA): TGTGCCAGCAGTGAACGTCCAGGGGGCGGTCAGTACTTC. This codes for CASSERPGGGQYF.

The chain couples TRBV30 to TRBJ1-2; D is undetermined. The CDR3 contains 14 residues. The germline V gene encodes CDR1 GTSNPN and CDR2 SVGIG (reference sequence). Trimming took off 0 bases at V and 3 bases at J, with 11 bases between the two ends. The CDR3: CAWSVRPGDYGYTF. The CDR3 region has the DNA TGTGCCTGGAGTGTCCGTCCCGGGGACTATGGCTACACCTTC.

The CDR3 protein is CASSLFGEQHTDTQYF. The CDR3 DNA reads TGTGCCAGCAGCTTATTTGGGGAGCAGCACACAGATACGCAGTATTTT. V is TRBV7-9 and J is TRBJ2-3; D possibly corresponds to TRBD2 (5 bases). The CDR3 has 16 amino acids. V shed 2 bases and J shed 2 bases, with 14 bases lying between them. CDR1 is SEHNR, CDR2 FQNEAQ, per germline (reference sequence). The full variable domain, with the rest looked up from reference TRBV7-9 and TRBJ2-3, is DTGVSQNPRHKITKRGQNVTFRCDPISEHNRLYWYRQTLGQGPEFLTYFQNEAQLEKSRLLSDRFSAERPKGSFSTLEIQRTEQGDSAMYLCASSLFGEQHTDTQYFGPGTRLTVL.

This chain links TRBV19 with TRBJ2-7; 9 bases fit TRBD1. The CDR3 loop spans 16 amino acids. CDR1 LNHDA and CDR2 SQIVND come from the germline V gene (reference sequence). After removal of 8 bases from V and 1 base from J, the junction contained 12 bases not matched to a gene. CDR3 amino acids: CASYPTPGQGSYEQYF. In nucleotides, the CDR3 is TGTGCCAGTTATCCCACCCCGGGACAGGGATCCTACGAGCAGTACTTC.